The entry below gives a single TCR beta chain sequence along with its context. The data belong to a study of blood T cell repertoires in COVID-19. Study-level information: Samples of COVID-19 (acute and convalescent) were obtained from the United States, Italy and Spain.

The protocol was immunoSEQ multiplex PCR, while the TCRdb copy is restricted to in-frame clones and leaves out a portion. The table lists about 170,000 clones, roughly 90% of them singletons. CDR3 length equals 14 residues. The ends were cut back, 2 bases at V and 4 bases at J, with 11 bases in the middle. Germline CDR1 MDHEN, CDR2 SYDVKM. The material sequenced was peripheral blood. This clonotype was obtained from a man under 40 with COVID-19, enrolled during active disease. The chain couples TRBV28 to TRBJ1-1; D is perhaps TRBD1 (6 bases). The CDR3 nucleotides read TGTGCCAGCAGTTTAATTCAAGGGGGCACTGAAGCTTTCTTT. It translates to CASSLIQGGTEAFF.